These 13 T cell receptor beta chains were all obtained from the same sample, sequenced in a study of blood T cells in healthy people across ages. PCR was performed a second time for roughly 7 to 12 cycles using a sample-barcoded 5' primer and a J-beta primer mix. TCRdb ran MiXCR on the 5' RACE reads and lists one entry per CDR3 protein. This sample has almost 550,000 distinct CDR3 sequences, with about 24% found just once. The same data also contributed to another study, on T cells of mothers and their children.

Sequenced sample: blood. The receptors here all came from a boy younger than 18 in good health.

The CDR3 region is CASSYSRGRLYNEQFF. CDR3 bases: TGTGCCAGCAGTTACTCACGGGGGCGACTCTACAATGAGCAGTTCTTC. This chain uses TRBV6-5 with TRBJ2-1; the D call may be TRBD1 or TRBD2 (6 bases each). CDR3 length: 16 amino acids. The V end lost 0 bases, the J end lost 3 bases, and 12 bases lay between the germline ends. From germline, CDR1 is MNHEY and CDR2 SVGAGI.

This clonotype was counted a single time. One end of the junction varies from germline; a read error may be responsible. The rearrangement joins TRBV7-9 to TRBJ2-5, with D tentatively TRBD1 (5 bases). Germline CDR1 is SEHNR and CDR2 is FQNEAQ (reference sequence). CDR3 size: 14 residues. The CDR3 nucleotides read TGTTCCAGCAGTTCTTCAAGGGGTAAAGAGACCCAGTACTTC. It translates to CSSSSSRGKETQYF.

This sequence joins TRBV27 and TRBJ2-1, with D possibly TRBD2 on 6 matching bases. V was pared by 3 bases and J by 4 bases, with 13 bases between. This CDR3 comprises 15 residues. Germline V gene lookup returns CDR1 MNHEY and CDR2 SMNVEV (reference sequence). In DNA form, the CDR3 reads TGTGCCAGCAGTTTGGGGGGAGTAGGTTACAATGAGCAGTTCTTC. Translating it yields CASSLGGVGYNEQFF.

This clonotype was recorded a few times. The V call is TRBV11-2, the J call TRBJ1-1; D uncertain. This CDR3 has 11 residues. Germline CDR1 is SGHAT and CDR2 is FQNNGV. Trimming took 3 bases from V and 11 from J, leaving 10 bases between them. For the CDR3, the DNA is TGTGCCAGCAGCTTCGGCATTGGGGCTTTCTTT. Its translation: CASSFGIGAFF.

This sequence joins TRBV14 and TRBJ2-1; TRBD2 matches 16 bases. V lost 1 base to trimming and J lost 9 bases; unmatched junction nucleotides: 12. The CDR3 is made up of 19 amino acids. Per germline, CDR1 SGHDN and CDR2 FVKESK. CDR3 sequence reads: CASSQGYFGTSGGAFEQFF. DNA for the CDR3: TGTGCCAGCAGCCAAGGATATTTCGGGACTAGCGGGGGGGCCTTTGAGCAGTTCTTC.

This clonotype was detected a few times. The chain uses TRBV15 and TRBJ2-5; 16 positions match TRBD2. Germline V gene lookup returns CDR1 LNHNV and CDR2 YYDKDF (reference sequence). V was clipped by 8 bases and J by 4 bases; unmatched bases: 13. This CDR3 has 18 residues. CDR3 in amino acids: CATWTTGLAGGPTETQYF. In nucleotides, the CDR3 is TGTGCCACCTGGACTACGGGACTAGCGGGAGGGCCGACAGAGACCCAGTACTTC.

This clonotype has a count of ten or more. CDR3 residues: CSASPSMRPNIQYF. The CDR3 nucleotides are TGCAGTGCTAGTCCTAGCATGCGGCCAAACATTCAGTACTTC. The rearrangement uses TRBV20-1 and TRBJ2-4; D may be TRBD2 (5 bases). CDR3 length: 14 amino acids. Trimming took off 3 bases at V and 6 bases at J, with 15 bases between the two ends. CDR1 DFQATT and CDR2 SNEGSKA come from the germline V gene (reference sequence).

In this sample, this clonotype turned up a few times. V and J are TRBV4-1 and TRBJ1-2, with D possibly TRBD1 on 6 matching bases. The CDR3 covers 14 residues. The germline V gene encodes CDR1 MGHRA and CDR2 YSYEKL. Trimming took off 5 bases at V and 6 bases at J, with 16 bases between the two ends. The CDR3 is CASSTRDTRNGYTF. The CDR3 nucleotides are TGCGCCAGCAGCACGCGGGACACTCGGAATGGCTACACCTTC.

CDR3 amino acids: CASSSGVGNGELFF. CDR3 DNA: TGTGCCAGCAGTTCCGGGGTGGGGAACGGGGAGCTGTTTTTT. The chain recombines TRBV27 with TRBJ2-2; a possible D gene is TRBD2 (5 bases). The germline CDR1 and CDR2 sequences are MNHEY and SMNVEV (reference sequence). The CDR3 runs 14 residues. V gave up 4 bases and J gave up 7 bases, with 13 bases separating them.

This clonotype was counted only a few times. This chain connects TRBV7-2 to TRBJ2-7; no clear D gene. Per the germline V gene, CDR1 is SGHTA and CDR2 is FQGNSA. V lost 4 bases, J lost 0 bases, and 10 bases lay in between. CDR3 length equals 14 residues. Here the CDR3 DNA reads TGTGCCAGCAGCTATACCCCAAGCTCCTACGAGCAGTACTTC. It encodes CASSYTPSSYEQYF.

This rearrangement joins TRBV20-1 to TRBJ2-4, with D perhaps matching TRBD1 (5 bases). Germline V gene lookup returns CDR1 DFQATT and CDR2 SNEGSKA (reference sequence). V gave up 0 bases and J gave up 11 bases, with 20 bases separating them. The CDR3 is 15 amino acids. The CDR3 DNA reads TGCAGTGCTAGAGATAAGGGCCAGGGTAGTAGGGTTCAGTACTTC. Translation gives CSARDKGQGSRVQYF.

This rearrangement joins TRBV4-3 to TRBJ1-1; possibly TRBD1 for D (6 bases). Germline V lookup: CDR1 LGHNA, CDR2 YSLEER. The CDR3 has 14 amino acids. Trimming took 0 bases from V and 4 from J, leaving 9 bases between them. DNA for the CDR3: TGCGCCAGCAGCCAAGATCAGGGGCTCACTGAAGCTTTCTTT. Residues: CASSQDQGLTEAFF.

This clonotype was seen only a few times. This chain joins TRBV29-1 and TRBJ1-2; D call uncertain. The CDR3 spans 13 residues. The V gene's germline CDR1 is SQVTM and CDR2 ANQGSEA. The V gene lost 8 bases and the J gene lost 0 bases, with 13 bases spanning the gap. The CDR3 loop is CSSQRATNYGYTF. CDR3 DNA sequence: TGCAGCTCCCAGCGGGCAACTAACTATGGCTACACCTTC.